This entry lists 15 T cell receptor beta chains sequenced from one sample in a study of early T cells in non-severe SARS-CoV-2 infection. MiXCR was run by TCRdb on the 5' RACE reads, yielding one entry per CDR3 protein. The sample includes about 55,000 distinct CDR3 sequences, roughly 8.2% of them seen just once. The source material was whole blood. The receptors were sampled from an adult who was a healthcare worker with PCR-confirmed SARS-CoV-2 infection or an uninfected control (not recorded which).

This chain uses TRBV7-2 with TRBJ2-1; 8 positions match TRBD1. V shed 4 bases, J shed 5 bases, and the junction held 7 bases outside the gene matches. The CDR3 totals 15 residues. From germline, CDR1 is SGHTA and CDR2 FQGNSA. This CDR3 is CASSSPGTGHNEQFF. CDR3 nucleotides: TGTGCCAGCAGCTCTCCCGGGACAGGTCACAATGAGCAGTTCTTC.

This sequence joins TRBV7-9 and TRBJ2-6, with D uncertain. Germline loops: CDR1 SEHNR, CDR2 FQNEAQ (reference sequence). CDR3 length: 15 residues. Trimming left V 6 bases short and J 0 bases short, with 9 bases between. This chain's CDR3 is CASSSLSSGANVLTF. As DNA, the CDR3 is TGTGCCAGCAGTTCTTTGAGCTCTGGGGCCAACGTCCTGACTTTC.

The chain couples TRBV5-5 to TRBJ2-1; D possibly matches TRBD1 or TRBD2 (5 bases each). CDR1 is SGHKS and CDR2 is YYEKEE in the germline V gene (reference sequence). Trimming took 7 bases from V and 1 from J, leaving 15 bases between them. The CDR3 is made up of 15 amino acids. The CDR3 loop reads CASSTVGESYNEQFF. CDR3 bases: TGTGCCAGCTCCACTGTGGGGGAATCCTACAATGAGCAGTTCTTC.

This clonotype was detected many times. This sequence joins TRBV27 and TRBJ2-7, with 11 bases that match TRBD2. The CDR3 spans 15 residues. Germline CDR1 reads MNHEY; CDR2 reads SMNVEV (reference sequence). The trim removed 3 bases at V and 2 bases at J, leaving 3 bases unmatched. Here the CDR3 DNA reads TGTGCCAGCAGTTTGTCGACTAGCGGGACCTACGAGCAGTACTTC. Translating it yields CASSLSTSGTYEQYF.

This chain joins TRBV7-2 and TRBJ2-7; D unresolved. With 1 base removed from V and 3 bases from J, the gap between germline ends came to 10 bases. The V gene's germline CDR1 is SGHTA and CDR2 FQGNSA. This CDR3 is 14 amino acids long. The CDR3 here is CASSLDGPRYEQYF. The CDR3, as DNA: TGTGCCAGCAGCTTAGACGGGCCCCGCTACGAGCAGTACTTC.

The genes are TRBV7-6 and TRBJ2-2; 7 bases map to TRBD1. The CDR3 contains 16 residues. Germline CDR1 and CDR2: SGHVS and FNYEAQ. The trim removed 2 bases at V and 0 bases at J, leaving 3 bases unmatched. The CDR3 region is CASSLQGGANTGELFF. In DNA, the CDR3 is TGTGCCAGCAGCTTACAAGGGGGCGCGAACACCGGGGAGCTGTTTTTT.

The V and J genes are TRBV12-3 or TRBV12-4 and TRBJ2-7, with 8 bases identical to TRBD2. The CDR3 has 15 amino acids. With 6 bases clipped from V and 5 bases from J, the junction kept 12 bases outside the gene matches. Here the CDR3 reads CASSPTGTSTHEQYF. The CDR3 DNA is TGTGCCAGCAGCCCCACCGGGACTAGTACCCACGAGCAGTACTTC.

This clonotype was seen a few times. The chain has TRBV5-1 and TRBJ2-5; the D gene is possibly TRBD2 (6 bases). V dropped 4 bases and J dropped 1 base, with 11 bases sitting between them. The CDR3 covers 14 residues. The germline V gene has CDR1 SGHRS and CDR2 YFSETQ. CDR3 in amino acids: CASSGGGPQETQYF. The CDR3 DNA is TGCGCCAGCAGCGGAGGAGGGCCCCAAGAGACCCAGTACTTC.

This clonotype appeared many times. V and J are TRBV20-1 and TRBJ2-5, with a possible D match to TRBD2 (7 bases). This CDR3 contains 14 residues. The germline V gene has CDR1 DFQATT and CDR2 SNEGSKA (reference sequence). V lost 3 bases, J lost 3 bases, and 14 bases lay in between. CDR3 loop: CSASPGGLEETQYF. DNA of the CDR3: TGCAGTGCTAGCCCCGGGGGGCTGGAAGAGACCCAGTACTTC.

This sequence joins TRBV28 and TRBJ1-1; weak D call: TRBD1 (5 bases). Between the trimmed V and J ends, which lost 3 bases and 1 base, there was a span of 12 bases. CDR1 is MDHEN and CDR2 is SYDVKM in the germline V gene. This CDR3 has 15 amino acids. For the CDR3, the DNA is TGTGCCAGCAGTTTCAGGGTCGGGCAGAACACTGAAGCTTTCTTT. Protein: CASSFRVGQNTEAFF.

V usage is TRBV19 and J usage is TRBJ2-1; D is unclear. Germline V gene sequence: CDR1 LNHDA, CDR2 SQIVND (reference sequence). Trimming removed 3 bases from V and 5 bases from J, with 2 bases in between. The CDR3 totals 11 residues. CDR3 protein: CASSMHNEQFF. Here the CDR3 DNA reads TGTGCCAGTAGTATGCACAATGAGCAGTTCTTC.

This clonotype was counted between two and nine times. The V call is TRBV7-6, the J call TRBJ2-1, with 12 bases fitting TRBD2. J lost 9 bases, V lost 5 bases, and 11 bases had no gene match. The CDR3 sequence is 16 residues long. Germline CDR1 reads SGHVS; CDR2 reads FNYEAQ. The CDR3 loop is CASSTTPTSGRFEQFF. The CDR3 DNA reads TGTGCCAGCAGCACCACCCCTACTAGCGGGAGGTTTGAGCAGTTCTTC.

This clonotype was recorded a few times. The gene calls are TRBV20-1 and TRBJ1-1; D possibly corresponds to TRBD1 (5 bases). The CDR3 sequence is 13 residues long. The V gene lost 3 bases and the J gene lost 3 bases, with 11 bases spanning the gap. Germline V gene sequence: CDR1 DFQATT, CDR2 SNEGSKA (reference sequence). This chain's CDR3 is CSASPGGDTEAFF. In DNA, the CDR3 is TGCAGTGCTAGCCCGGGGGGGGACACTGAAGCTTTCTTT.

The chain combines TRBV3-1 with TRBJ1-6; no firm D call. CDR3 length: 16 residues. Trimming removed 3 bases from V and 2 bases from J, with 11 bases in between. The germline V gene has CDR1 LGHDT and CDR2 YNNKEL (reference sequence). The CDR3 sequence: CASSQSRRTYNSPLHF. The CDR3 DNA reads as TGTGCCAGCAGCCAGTCGAGACGGACCTATAATTCACCCCTCCACTTT.

The chain recombines TRBV10-3 with TRBJ2-5, with D maybe TRBD1 (6 bases). Germline V gene lookup returns CDR1 ENHRY and CDR2 SYGVKD. The CDR3 is 12 amino acids. V lost 9 bases and J lost 3, with 11 bases in between. The DNA for the CDR3 is TGTGCCATAGGGGACAACAAAGAGACCCAGTACTTC. This codes for CAIGDNKETQYF.